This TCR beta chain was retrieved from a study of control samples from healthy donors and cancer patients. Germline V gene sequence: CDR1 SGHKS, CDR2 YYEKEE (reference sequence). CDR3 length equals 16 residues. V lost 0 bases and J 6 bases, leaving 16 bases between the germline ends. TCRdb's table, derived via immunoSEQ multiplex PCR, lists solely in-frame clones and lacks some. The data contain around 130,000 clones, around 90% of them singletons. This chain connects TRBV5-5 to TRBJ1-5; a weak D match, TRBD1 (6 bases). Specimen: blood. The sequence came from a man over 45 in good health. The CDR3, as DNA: TGTGCCAGCAGCTTGGCTATGTCACAGGGAAGTCAGCCCCAGCATTTT. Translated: CASSLAMSQGSQPQHF.